A single sample is the source of the 24 T cell receptor beta chains below, sequenced in a study of sequential checkpoint blockade in melanoma. Only in-frame clones appear in the TCRdb table, and some are missing; sequencing was by immunoSEQ multiplex PCR. The data contain 10,000 to 15,000 clones, 75% to 80% of them seen just once; the ten biggest clones take up around a tenth. This sample's treatment: randomized to nivolumab then ipilimumab (arm A) or the reverse (arm B). Here the sequenced sample was CD8+ T cells sorted from blood (inferred from file names), taken from a patient given nivolumab and ipilimumab in sequence. Receptors were obtained from a human donor with melanoma.

The chain has TRBV27 and TRBJ2-6, with 13 bases matching TRBD2. The ends lost 4 bases at V and 3 bases at J; junction bases unmatched: 6. Per the germline V gene, CDR1 is MNHEY and CDR2 is SMNVEV (reference sequence). The CDR3 has 18 amino acids. CDR3 coding DNA: TGTGCCAGCAGTTCGCGGACTAGCGGGAGTCGTGGGGCCAACGTCCTGACTTTC. Translation gives CASSSRTSGSRGANVLTF.

In its sample, this clone was seen once. The rearrangement joins TRBV6-4 to TRBJ2-1; possible D gene TRBD2, 5 bases. In germline, CDR1 is MRHNA, CDR2 SNTAGT. Deletions cut 4 bases from V and 5 bases from J, with 12 bases between. The CDR3 runs 14 residues. The CDR3 DNA sequence: TGTGCCAGCAGTGGAGGTGAGGGTAACAATGAGCAGTTCTTC. Its protein product is CASSGGEGNNEQFF.

The chain is built from TRBV5-4 and TRBJ2-2; 12 bases are a match to TRBD2. With V trimmed by 5 bases and J by 5 bases, 4 bases remained unmatched. The length of the CDR3 is 15 residues. CDR1 is SGHNT, CDR2 YYREEE, per germline (reference sequence). CDR3 coding DNA: TGTGCCAGCAGGCCCGGGACTAGCGGGACCGGGGAGCTGTTTTTT. Protein product: CASRPGTSGTGELFF.

The V gene is TRBV21-1, the J gene TRBJ1-1. TRBV21-1 is classified as a pseudogene. The CDR3 is made up of 17 amino acids. This chain's CDR3 is CASSGYIANTIRTEAFF. The CDR3 DNA is TGTGCCAGCAGCGGTTATATAGCTAACACAATTCGCACTGAAGCTTTCTTT.

This rearrangement joins TRBV27 to TRBJ2-3; the D is unclear. CDR1 is MNHEY and CDR2 is SMNVEV in the germline V gene (reference sequence). The CDR3 extends over 13 amino acids. V lost 5 bases, J lost 4 bases, and 10 bases lay in between. CDR3 protein: CASSILGADTQYF. The CDR3, as DNA: TGTGCCAGCAGTATCCTAGGAGCAGATACGCAGTATTTT.

This chain joins TRBV18 and TRBJ2-3; D might be TRBD1 (5 bases). Germline V lookup: CDR1 KGHSH, CDR2 LQKENI. V was clipped by 6 bases and J by 0 bases, with 10 bases between them. The CDR3 is 14 residues long. The CDR3 protein is CASSPTASTDTQYF. The CDR3, as DNA: TGTGCCAGCTCTCCGACAGCTAGCACAGATACGCAGTATTTT.

The V call is TRBV19, the J call TRBJ1-5; D might be TRBD1 (5 bases). CDR3 length: 14 amino acids. The V end lost 2 bases, the J end lost 10 bases, and 15 bases lay between the germline ends. Germline V lookup: CDR1 LNHDA, CDR2 SQIVND (reference sequence). The CDR3, as DNA: TGTGCCAGTAGTATATTCGCCGGGCAGGGACCCCAGCATTTT. This encodes CASSIFAGQGPQHF.

The CDR3 DNA follows: TGTGCCAGCAGCGCGGGACCGACCTTCGGCACCGGGGAGCTGTTTTTT. Translating it yields CASSAGPTFGTGELFF. The chain carries TRBV7-3 and TRBJ2-2; D might be TRBD2 (6 bases). The germline V gene has CDR1 SGHTA and CDR2 FQGTGA. Trimming cost V 5 bases and J 4 bases, with 17 bases left between them. The CDR3 has 16 residues.

This chain connects TRBV7-8 to TRBJ2-5; 7 bases are shared with TRBD2. Matching the DNA end better, TRBJ2-7 makes the J call doubtful. This CDR3 region has 15 residues. Germline loops: CDR1 SGHVS, CDR2 FQNEAQ. The CDR3 nucleotides are TGTGCCAGCAGCTTAGGAGGCGGGAGAGGCTACGAGCAGTACTTC. Its protein product is CASSLGGGRGYEQYF.

This sequence joins TRBV29-1 and TRBJ2-7; D is uncertain. This CDR3 region has 13 residues. CDR1 SQVTM and CDR2 ANQGSEA come from the germline V gene. V was cut by 5 bases and J by 0 bases, with 11 bases left in between. The chain's CDR3 is CSVIDSSSYEQYF. CDR3 DNA sequence: TGCAGCGTTATCGATTCGAGCTCCTACGAGCAGTACTTC.

The CDR3 coding sequence is TGTGCCAGCAGCCCTGGCGGGGGGGGGACTAGCGGGAGTCTCCGGTATTTT. This sequence encodes CASSPGGGGTSGSLRYF. This rearrangement joins TRBV5-6 to TRBJ2-3; 14 bases map to TRBD2. The germline V gene has CDR1 SGHDT and CDR2 YYEEEE. The CDR3 covers 17 residues. The trim removed 4 bases at V and 14 bases at J, leaving 18 bases unmatched.

The CDR3 loop is CASSFGRGMVDTEAFF. In DNA form, the CDR3 reads TGTGCCAGCAGCTTTGGTCGGGGGATGGTGGACACTGAAGCTTTCTTT. This chain uses TRBV5-4 with TRBJ1-1, with D possibly being TRBD1 (5 bases). Trimming shortened V by 2 bases and J by 3 bases, and 17 bases separated the two germline ends. This CDR3 region has 16 residues. Germline CDR1 and CDR2: SGHNT and YYREEE (reference sequence).

The chain recombines TRBV6-1 with TRBJ2-7, with a possible D match to TRBD1 (5 bases). The CDR3 runs to 14 residues. Trimming removed 6 bases from V and 0 bases from J, with 12 bases in between. Germline V gene data show CDR1 as MNHNS and CDR2 as SASEGT. The CDR3 DNA follows: TGTGCCAGCAGGGAGCAGGGTACCTCCTACGAGCAGTACTTC. Translation: CASREQGTSYEQYF.

The chain couples TRBV9 to TRBJ2-1, with 9 bases lining up with TRBD2. Germline CDR1 is SGDLS and CDR2 is YYNGEE. Unmatched junction bases numbered 9, after V lost 0 bases and J lost 8 bases. The CDR3 length is 16 residues. The CDR3 loop reads CASSVVVAGDFHEQFF. In nucleotides, the CDR3 is TGTGCCAGCAGCGTAGTCGTAGCGGGAGATTTTCATGAGCAGTTCTTC.

The chain carries TRBV11-1 and TRBJ2-7; 10 bases align to TRBD1. Looked up from germline, CDR1 is SGHAT and CDR2 is FQDESV (reference sequence). The CDR3 contains 13 residues. The CDR3 sequence: CAKSSGQGSEQYF. DNA for the CDR3: TGTGCTAAATCCTCGGGACAGGGGAGCGAGCAGTACTTC.

The chain carries TRBV6-8 and TRBJ2-5; D gene uncertain. V lost 5 bases to trimming and J lost 5 bases, with 12 bases between them. Looked up from germline, CDR1 is MNHGY and CDR2 is SAAAGT. CDR3 length equals 13 residues. Written as DNA, the CDR3 is TGTGCCAGCAGTACCCGACTCGACGAGACCCAGTACTTC. This gives the protein CASSTRLDETQYF.

The chain uses TRBV7-9 and TRBJ2-3, with TRBD1 matching 8 bases. The germline V gene has CDR1 SEHNR and CDR2 FQNEAQ (reference sequence). V was pared by 5 bases and J by 4 bases, with 11 bases of the junction left unmatched. This CDR3 spans 16 amino acids. The CDR3 coding sequence is TGTGCCAGCAGCGAGACGGACAGGGTGGATTCAGATACGCAGTATTTT. Amino acids: CASSETDRVDSDTQYF.

As concerns this clone: Other DNA sequences within the sample encode an identical CDR3. The chain has TRBV4-2 and TRBJ2-7; 7 bases line up with TRBD1. V shed 0 bases and J 1 base; nucleotides not matched to a gene: 0. Germline V gene sequence: CDR1 LGHNA, CDR2 YNFKEQ. The length of the CDR3 is 14 residues. DNA of the CDR3: TGTGCCAGCAGCCAAGACAGGGGGTCCTACGAGCAGTACTTC. It yields the protein CASSQDRGSYEQYF.

J is TRBJ2-1 and V is TRBV5-1, with 14 nucleotides matching TRBD2. This CDR3 contains 17 residues. V lost 3 bases and J lost 1; bases outside the gene matches: 3. The germline CDR1 and CDR2 sequences are SGHRS and YFSETQ. The CDR3 sequence is CASSYRTSGRSYNEQFF. The CDR3 DNA reads TGCGCCAGCAGCTATAGGACTAGCGGGAGGTCCTACAATGAGCAGTTCTTC.

The rearrangement joins TRBV4-3 to TRBJ2-4; TRBD2 matches 9 bases. The V gene's germline CDR1 is LGHNA and CDR2 YSLEER. The CDR3 is 17 amino acids. V shed 0 bases, J shed 6 bases, and the junction held 9 bases outside the gene matches. The CDR3 sequence is CASSQDGAGGPGNIQYF. The CDR3 bases are TGCGCCAGCAGCCAAGATGGGGCGGGAGGGCCTGGAAACATTCAGTACTTC.

The CDR3 protein is CASSQSYTSYEQYF. The CDR3, as DNA: TGCGCCAGCAGCCAGAGCTATACTTCCTACGAGCAGTACTTC. The chain combines TRBV4-1 with TRBJ2-7; D unclear. The germline CDR1 and CDR2 sequences are MGHRA and YSYEKL. CDR3 size: 14 residues. The germline V and J ends were trimmed by 3 bases and 1 base, with 10 bases remaining between them.

V is TRBV7-9 and J is TRBJ2-7; 10 bases match TRBD1. The CDR3 covers 15 residues. J was trimmed by 3 bases and V by 5 bases; bases with no gene match: 7. The germline V gene encodes CDR1 SEHNR and CDR2 FQNEAQ (reference sequence). The CDR3 loop is CASSGRDRGLYEQYF. The CDR3 DNA follows: TGTGCCAGCAGCGGACGGGACAGGGGTCTCTACGAGCAGTACTTC.

This clone was detected only once. The chain joins TRBV19 to TRBJ2-7; TRBD2 aligns across 9 bases. CDR1 and CDR2 from the germline V gene are LNHDA and SQIVND (reference sequence). V lost 11 bases, J lost 0 bases, and 5 bases stayed unmatched. The CDR3 has 13 residues. CDR3 protein: CASGTSSSYEQYF. In DNA, the CDR3 is TGTGCCTCCGGGACTAGCAGCTCCTACGAGCAGTACTTC.

The CDR3 DNA is TGCGCCAGCGCCCCCGGACATGCAACTAATGAAAAACTGTTTTTT. It translates to CASAPGHATNEKLFF. The chain couples TRBV5-1 to TRBJ1-4; tentative D call: TRBD1 (5 bases). Germline V gene sequence: CDR1 SGHRS, CDR2 YFSETQ. The V and J ends lost 7 bases and 0 bases respectively, with 13 bases between them. The CDR3 has 15 amino acids.